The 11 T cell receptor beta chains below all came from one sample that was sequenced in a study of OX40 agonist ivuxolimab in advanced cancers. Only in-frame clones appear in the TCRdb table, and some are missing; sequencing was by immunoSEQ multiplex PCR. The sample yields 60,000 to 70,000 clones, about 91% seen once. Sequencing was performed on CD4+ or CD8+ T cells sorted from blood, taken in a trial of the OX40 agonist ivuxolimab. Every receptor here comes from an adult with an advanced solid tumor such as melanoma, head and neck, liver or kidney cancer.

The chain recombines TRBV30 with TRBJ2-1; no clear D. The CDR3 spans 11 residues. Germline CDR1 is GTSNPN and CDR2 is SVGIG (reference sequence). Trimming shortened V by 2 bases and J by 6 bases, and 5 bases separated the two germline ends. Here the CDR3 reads CAWSWGNEQFF. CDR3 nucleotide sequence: TGTGCCTGGAGTTGGGGCAATGAGCAGTTCTTC.

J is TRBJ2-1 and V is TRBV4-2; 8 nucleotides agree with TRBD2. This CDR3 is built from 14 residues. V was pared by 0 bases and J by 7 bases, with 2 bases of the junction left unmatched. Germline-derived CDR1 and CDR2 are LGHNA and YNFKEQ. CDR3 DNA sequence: TGTGCCAGCAGCCAAGAGTTAGCGGGAAATGAGCAGTTCTTC. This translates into CASSQELAGNEQFF.

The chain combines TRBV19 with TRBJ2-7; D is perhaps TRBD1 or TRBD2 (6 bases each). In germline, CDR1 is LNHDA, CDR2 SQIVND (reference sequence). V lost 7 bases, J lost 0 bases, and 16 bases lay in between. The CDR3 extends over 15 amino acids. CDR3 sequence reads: CASKPSWGASYEQYF. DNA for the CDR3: TGTGCCAGTAAACCATCGTGGGGGGCCTCCTACGAGCAGTACTTC.

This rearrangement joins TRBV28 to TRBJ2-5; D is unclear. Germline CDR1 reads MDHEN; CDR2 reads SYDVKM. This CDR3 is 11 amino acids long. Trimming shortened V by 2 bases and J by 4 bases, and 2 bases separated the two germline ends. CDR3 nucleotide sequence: TGTGCCAGCAGTTTAACAGAGACCCAGTACTTC. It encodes CASSLTETQYF.

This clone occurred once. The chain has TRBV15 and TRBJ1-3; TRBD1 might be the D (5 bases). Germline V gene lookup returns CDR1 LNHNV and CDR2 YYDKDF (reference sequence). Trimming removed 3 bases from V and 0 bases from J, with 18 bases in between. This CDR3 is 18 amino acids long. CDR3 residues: CATSRNLQGPSSGNTIYF. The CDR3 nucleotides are TGTGCCACCAGCAGGAACCTTCAGGGCCCCAGCTCTGGAAACACCATATATTTT.

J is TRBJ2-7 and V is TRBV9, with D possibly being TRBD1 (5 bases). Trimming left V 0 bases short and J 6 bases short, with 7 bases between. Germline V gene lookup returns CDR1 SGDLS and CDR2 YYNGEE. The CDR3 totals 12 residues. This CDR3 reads CASSVGGSEQYF. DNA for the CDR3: TGTGCCAGCAGCGTAGGGGGCAGCGAGCAGTACTTC.

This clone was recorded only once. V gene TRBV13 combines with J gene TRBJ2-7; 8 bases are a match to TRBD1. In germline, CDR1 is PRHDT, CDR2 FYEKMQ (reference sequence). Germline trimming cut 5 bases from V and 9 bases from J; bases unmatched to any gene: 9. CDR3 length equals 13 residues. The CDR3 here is CASSPGGLGAQYF. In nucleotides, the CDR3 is TGTGCCAGCAGCCCAGGGGGCTTGGGGGCGCAGTACTTC.

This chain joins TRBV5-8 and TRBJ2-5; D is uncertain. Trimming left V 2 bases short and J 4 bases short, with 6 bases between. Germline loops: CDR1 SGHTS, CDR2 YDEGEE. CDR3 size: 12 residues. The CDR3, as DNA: TGTGCCAGCAGCTTACTGATAGAGACCCAGTACTTC. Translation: CASSLLIETQYF.

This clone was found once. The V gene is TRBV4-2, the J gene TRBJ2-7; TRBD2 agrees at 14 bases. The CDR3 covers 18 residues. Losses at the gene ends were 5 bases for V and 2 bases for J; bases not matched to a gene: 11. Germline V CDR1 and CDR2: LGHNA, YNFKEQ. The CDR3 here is CASSARGLAGGGTYEQYF. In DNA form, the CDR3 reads TGTGCCAGCAGCGCCCGCGGACTAGCGGGAGGTGGGACCTACGAGCAGTACTTC.

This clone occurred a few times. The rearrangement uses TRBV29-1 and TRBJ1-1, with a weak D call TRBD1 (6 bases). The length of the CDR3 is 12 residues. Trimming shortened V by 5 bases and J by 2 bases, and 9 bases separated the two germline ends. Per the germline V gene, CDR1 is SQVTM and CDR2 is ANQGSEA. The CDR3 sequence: CSVMDSNTEAFF. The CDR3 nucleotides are TGCAGCGTTATGGACAGTAACACTGAAGCTTTCTTT.

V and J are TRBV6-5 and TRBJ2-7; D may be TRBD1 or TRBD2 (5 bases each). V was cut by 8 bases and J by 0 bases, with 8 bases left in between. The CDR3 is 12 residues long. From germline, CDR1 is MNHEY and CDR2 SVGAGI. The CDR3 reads CASGGSSYEQYF. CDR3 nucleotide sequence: TGTGCCAGCGGGGGTAGCTCCTACGAGCAGTACTTC.